The present entry profiles one T cell receptor beta chain with its context. The data were produced by immunoSEQ multiplex PCR, yet TCRdb's version contains in-frame clones alone and is incomplete. The table has roughly 64,000 clones, about nine tenths seen once. Germline V gene data show CDR1 as LGHNT and CDR2 as FRNRAP. Trimming shortened V by 6 bases and J by 6 bases, and 15 bases separated the two germline ends. CDR3 length equals 14 residues. The record originates from a study of control samples from healthy donors and cancer patients. The material sequenced was PBMCs. The genes are TRBV12-5 and TRBJ2-1, with D maybe TRBD1 (6 bases). The clonotype originates from a woman aged 45-65 years with colorectal cancer. This chain's CDR3 is CASGLGAGPNEQFF. DNA for the CDR3: TGTGCTAGTGGCCTGGGGGCGGGTCCCAATGAGCAGTTCTTC.